This T cell receptor beta chain was found in a study of cytomegalovirus exposure and HLA in healthy donors. Trimming cost V 6 bases and J 0 bases; bases outside gene matches: 6. This CDR3 has 15 amino acids. Germline V gives CDR1 MDHEN, CDR2 SYDVKM. In the PCR, 60 Vbeta and 13 Jbeta primers were used. Clones were read by immunoSEQ multiplex PCR, and TCRdb kept only the in-frame ones, dropping some. In the table there are about 160,000 clones, 77% of which are singletons. The specimen sequenced was PBMCs. The chain employs TRBV28 and TRBJ1-1, with TRBD1 matching 8 bases. The receptor comes from a woman aged 40 to 50 in good health and CMV-seropositive. The CDR3 DNA is TGTGCCAGCAGACTATGGACAGGGATGAACACTGAAGCTTTCTTT. Amino acids: CASRLWTGMNTEAFF.